This T cell receptor (beta chain) was found in a study of beta chain features in type 1 diabetes. Concerning this clone: What it binds is not known.

The CDR3 consists of 13 residues. Germline V gene data show CDR1 as GTSNPN and CDR2 as SVGIG (reference sequence). V lost 1 base to trimming and J lost 0 bases, with 6 bases between them. A single heparinised blood sample, averaging approximately 110 mL, was obtained per donor. Isolation of CD4+ naive, central memory, regulatory and stem cell-like memory cells was achieved by sorting via CD45RO/CCR7/CD25/CD127/CD95/CD27. Reverse transcribing all isolated RNA meant expressed TCRB transcripts were sequenced. About a million reads, on average, were obtained from stem cell-like memory T cell samples. Some clones are missing from TCRdb's copy, which holds only in-frame ones; the method was immunoSEQ multiplex PCR. The sample has 35,000 to 50,000 clones, roughly 50% seen once. Study-wide points: Within each of all four CD4+ subsets, Type 1 diabetes patients had TCRB CDR3s that were moderately but significantly shorter.

This clonotype originated in a woman aged 30 to 39 in good health. The chain recombines TRBV30 with TRBJ1-1; the D is unclear. The sample was stem cell memory CD4+ T cells from blood. The CDR3 sequence: CAWSAGLNTEAFF. The CDR3 coding sequence is TGTGCCTGGAGTGCGGGTCTGAACACTGAAGCTTTCTTT.